Following are 18 T cell receptor beta chains from one sample sequenced in a study of post-analysis software for immune sequencing data. Study-wide points: TRBV segments more frequent in patients than in controls numbered about five and included TRBV5-6, TRBV5-1 and TRBV20-1.

These TCRs' antigens remain unknown. Tagging with unique molecular identifiers was a feature of the TCR beta cDNA libraries. TCRdb redid the calling of the PCR reads with MiXCR, one entry per CDR3 protein. This sample has around 200,000 distinct CDR3 sequences, with approximately 29% found just once. The sample taken for sequencing was blood. The receptors originated from a girl under 18 with multiple sclerosis.

A few counts support this clonotype. V and J are TRBV20-1 and TRBJ1-1, with 7 bases that match TRBD1. Germline V lookup: CDR1 DFQATT, CDR2 SNEGSKA (reference sequence). CDR3 size: 14 residues. Trimming at V came to 2 bases and at J to 5 bases, leaving 8 bases not matched to a gene. CDR3 in DNA: TGCAGTGCTAGAATGGCAGGGGGTAGGACTGAAGCTTTCTTT. Translation gives CSARMAGGRTEAFF.

The chain couples TRBV20-1 to TRBJ1-2; D might be TRBD1 (5 bases). The V gene lost 5 bases and the J gene lost 4 bases, with 14 bases spanning the gap. The CDR3 spans 13 residues. The germline gives CDR1 DFQATT, CDR2 SNEGSKA (reference sequence). As DNA, the CDR3 is TGCAGTGCTCACGGGCAGGGTAGCTATGGCTACACCTTC. It codes for CSAHGQGSYGYTF.

This clonotype showed up many times. The rearrangement uses TRBV2 and TRBJ2-7; 7 nucleotides align to TRBD1. The CDR3 is made up of 12 amino acids. The V gene end was trimmed by 7 bases and the J gene end by 2 bases; junction bases not matched to a gene: 2. The germline V gene has CDR1 SNHLY and CDR2 FYNNEI. CDR3 nucleotides: TGTGCCAGCACTGACAGGGCCTACGAGCAGTACTTC. Protein: CASTDRAYEQYF.

This clonotype was detected a few times. This chain links TRBV7-2 with TRBJ2-5, with a tentative D call TRBD2 (5 bases). Looked up from germline, CDR1 is SGHTA and CDR2 is FQGNSA. The CDR3 length is 15 residues. The germline V and J ends were trimmed by 0 bases and 5 bases, with 13 bases remaining between them. The CDR3 loop reads CASSLAWGEAETQYF. The CDR3, as DNA: TGTGCCAGCAGCTTAGCGTGGGGAGAGGCGGAGACCCAGTACTTC. Full variable domain (remainder filled in from reference TRBV7-2 and TRBJ2-5): GAGVSQSPSNKVTEKGKDVELRCDPISGHTALYWYRQSLGQGLEFLIYFQGNSAPDKSGLPSDRFSAERTGGSVSTLTIQRTQQEDSAVYLCASSLAWGEAETQYFGPGTRLLVL.

Ten or more counts support this clonotype. This chain connects TRBV10-3 to TRBJ2-6; D remains unclear. The CDR3 totals 18 residues. V was trimmed by 6 bases and J by 3 bases, leaving 21 bases between them. Germline loops: CDR1 ENHRY, CDR2 SYGVKD. The CDR3 reads CAIRRNRERVGGANVLTF. The DNA for the CDR3 is TGTGCCATCAGGCGAAACCGAGAGCGCGTAGGTGGGGCCAACGTCCTGACTTTC.

As for this clonotype: The junction departs from germline at one end; a sequencing error may be responsible. The CDR3 region is CANSSQGGANVLTF. As DNA, the CDR3 is TGTGCCAACAGTTCACAAGGGGGGGCCAACGTCCTGACTTTC. The chain is built from TRBV6-1 and TRBJ2-6; D ambiguous. CDR3 length: 14 amino acids. Germline loops: CDR1 MNHNS, CDR2 SASEGT.

Comments on this clonotype: One end of the junction does not line up with germline, which may come from a read error. The J gene is TRBJ2-3, the V gene TRBV2; D remains unclear. Germline V lookup: CDR1 SNHLY, CDR2 FYNNEI. This CDR3 comprises 13 residues. The chain's CDR3 is CASSVASLVTRYF. The CDR3 DNA is TGTGCCAGCAGTGTGGCCTCGCTCGTTACGCGGTATTTT.

This clonotype has a single count. This may come from a read error, since a much larger clone is one base off. J is TRBJ2-7 and V is TRBV24-1; TRBD1 agrees at 11 bases. Looked up from germline, CDR1 is KGHDR and CDR2 is SFDVKD. The CDR3 runs to 15 residues. Trimming took 6 bases from V and 12 from J; bases not matched to a gene: 15. CDR3 coding DNA: TGTGCCACCAGTATGGACAGGGGGCGAGGGGAGACCCGGTACTTC. Amino acids: CATSMDRGRGETRYF.

The table lists this clonotype with many counts. The V call is TRBV9, the J call TRBJ2-1; 7 bases line up with TRBD1. CDR1 is SGDLS, CDR2 YYNGEE, per germline. The J segment lost 2 bases and the V segment lost 0 bases, leaving 2 bases of the junction unmatched. This CDR3 comprises 15 residues. CDR3 loop: CASSVGGQAYNEQFF. DNA of the CDR3: TGTGCCAGCAGCGTAGGTGGACAGGCCTACAATGAGCAGTTCTTC.

This clonotype was detected ten times or more. The chain recombines TRBV20-1 with TRBJ2-7; D is undetermined. The CDR3 sequence is 13 residues long. The V gene lost 6 bases and the J gene lost 2 bases, with 14 bases spanning the gap. CDR1 is DFQATT and CDR2 is SNEGSKA in the germline V gene (reference sequence). Here the CDR3 reads CSATSEITYEQYF. CDR3 nucleotide sequence: TGCAGTGCCACCAGTGAGATTACCTACGAGCAGTACTTC.

This clonotype was detected ten times or more. V gene TRBV4-1 combines with J gene TRBJ2-3; 12 bases are shared with TRBD2. With V trimmed by 0 bases and J by 2 bases, 15 bases remained unmatched. The germline gives CDR1 MGHRA, CDR2 YSYEKL. The CDR3 loop spans 21 amino acids. The CDR3 region is CASSQDPGLAGGPSVTDTQYF. In DNA form, the CDR3 reads TGCGCCAGCAGCCAAGATCCCGGGCTAGCGGGAGGGCCCTCGGTCACAGATACGCAGTATTTT.

As to this clonotype: A junction end diverges from the germline sequence, so it may reflect a read error. This rearrangement joins TRBV11-2 to TRBJ2-7, with D perhaps matching TRBD2 (6 bases). CDR1 and CDR2 (germline): SGHAT, FQNNGV. The length of the CDR3 is 17 residues. The CDR3 nucleotides read TGTGCCAGCAGCCTAGAAGGGCGGCCGGAGGGAGACTACGAGCAGTACTTC. Residues: CASSLEGRPEGDYEQYF.

The gene calls are TRBV18 and TRBJ1-5; 7 bases match TRBD1. The length of the CDR3 is 14 residues. Germline CDR1 KGHSH, CDR2 LQKENI. The V gene end was trimmed by 3 bases and the J gene end by 1 base; junction bases not matched to a gene: 0. The CDR3 reads CASSPRGSNQPQHF. CDR3 sequence (DNA): TGTGCCAGCTCACCCAGGGGGAGCAATCAGCCCCAGCATTTT.

In this sample, this clonotype turned up once. A much more abundant neighbour one base away suggests this may be a read error. The rearrangement uses TRBV27 and TRBJ2-5; no definite D call. Germline V gives CDR1 MNHEY, CDR2 SMNVEV (reference sequence). The CDR3 has 13 residues. The CDR3 spells CTSSLLSSETQYF. CDR3 bases: TGTACCAGCAGTTTACTATCCTCGGAGACCCAGTACTTC.

The rearrangement uses TRBV6-1 and TRBJ1-5; no clear D. V dropped 0 bases and J dropped 0 bases, with 12 bases sitting between them. The length of the CDR3 is 17 residues. Germline-derived CDR1 and CDR2 are MNHNS and SASEGT. CDR3 sequence (DNA): TGTGCCAGCAGTGAAGCCCTCGGTGGGATTAGCAATCAGCCCCAGCATTTT. It translates to CASSEALGGISNQPQHF.

This chain joins TRBV5-1 and TRBJ2-2; D is perhaps TRBD2 (6 bases). V lost 0 bases and J lost 5, with 11 bases in between. CDR3 size: 15 residues. Per germline, CDR1 SGHRS and CDR2 YFSETQ. CDR3 bases: TGCGCCAGCAGCTTGGTACAGACTAGGACCGGGGAGCTGTTTTTT. It is translated as CASSLVQTRTGELFF.

The table lists this clonotype with many counts. The chain carries TRBV10-2 and TRBJ2-6; 7 bases agree with TRBD1. V trimming: 6 bases; J trimming: 0 bases; junction bases outside the gene matches: 2. There are 15 residues in the CDR3. Germline V gene sequence: CDR1 WSHSY, CDR2 SAAADI. The CDR3 coding sequence is TGCGCCAGCAGCGCAGGGGGCTCTGGGGCCAACGTCCTGACTTTC. It encodes CASSAGGSGANVLTF.

This clonotype was found many times. DNA for the CDR3: TGCGCCAGCAGCTCGGACAGGCTTAGGCAGGGGAGCTTCGGCTACACCTTC. Translation: CASSSDRLRQGSFGYTF. The V gene is TRBV5-1, the J gene TRBJ1-2; 7 bases are a match to TRBD1. Germline lookup yields CDR1 SGHRS and CDR2 YFSETQ. The CDR3 has 17 amino acids. Germline trimming cut 3 bases from V and 8 bases from J; bases unmatched to any gene: 19.